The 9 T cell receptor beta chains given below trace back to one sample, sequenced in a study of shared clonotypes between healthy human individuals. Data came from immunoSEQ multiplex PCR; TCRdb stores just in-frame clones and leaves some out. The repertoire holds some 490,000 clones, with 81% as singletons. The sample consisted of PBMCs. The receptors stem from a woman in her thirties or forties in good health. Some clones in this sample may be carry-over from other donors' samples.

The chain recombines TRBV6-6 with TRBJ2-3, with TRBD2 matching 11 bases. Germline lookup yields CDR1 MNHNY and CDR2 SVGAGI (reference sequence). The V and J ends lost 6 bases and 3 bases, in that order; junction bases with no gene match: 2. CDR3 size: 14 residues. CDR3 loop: CASSRLAGTDTQYF. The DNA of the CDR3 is TGTGCCAGCAGCCGACTAGCGGGAACAGATACGCAGTATTTT.

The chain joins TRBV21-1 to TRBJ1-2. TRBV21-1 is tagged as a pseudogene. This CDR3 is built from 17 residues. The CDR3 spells CASKLGISVRKNYGYTF. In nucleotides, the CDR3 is TGTGCCAGCAAGCTTGGTATTTCGGTACGGAAGAACTATGGCTACACCTTC.

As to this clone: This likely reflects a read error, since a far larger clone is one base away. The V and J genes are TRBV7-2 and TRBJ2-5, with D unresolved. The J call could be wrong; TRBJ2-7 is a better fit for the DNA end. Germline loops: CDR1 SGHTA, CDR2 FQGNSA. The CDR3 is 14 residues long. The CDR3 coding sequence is TGTGCCAGCAGCCCCGACATGAACTCCTACGAGCAGTACTTC. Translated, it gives CASSPDMNSYEQYF.

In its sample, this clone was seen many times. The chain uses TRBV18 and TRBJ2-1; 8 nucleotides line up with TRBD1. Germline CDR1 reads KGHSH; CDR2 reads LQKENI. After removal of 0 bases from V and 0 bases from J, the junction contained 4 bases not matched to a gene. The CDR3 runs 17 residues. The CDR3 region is CASSPPWTGSSYNEQFF. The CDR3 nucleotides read TGTGCCAGCTCACCACCCTGGACAGGGAGCTCCTACAATGAGCAGTTCTTC.

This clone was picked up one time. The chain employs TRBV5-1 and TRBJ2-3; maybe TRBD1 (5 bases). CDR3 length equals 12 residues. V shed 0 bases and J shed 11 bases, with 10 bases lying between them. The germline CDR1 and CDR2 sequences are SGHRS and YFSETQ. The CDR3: CASSLEGHQQYF. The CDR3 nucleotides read TGCGCCAGCAGCTTGGAAGGACATCAGCAGTATTTT.

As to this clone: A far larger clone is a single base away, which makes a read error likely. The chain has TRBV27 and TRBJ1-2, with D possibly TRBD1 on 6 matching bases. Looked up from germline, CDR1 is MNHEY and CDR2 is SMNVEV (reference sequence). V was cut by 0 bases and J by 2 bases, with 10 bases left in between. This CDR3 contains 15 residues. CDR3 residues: CASSLSLQGNYGYTF. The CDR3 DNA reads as TGTGCCAGCAGTTTATCGTTGCAGGGGAACTATGGCTACACCTTC.

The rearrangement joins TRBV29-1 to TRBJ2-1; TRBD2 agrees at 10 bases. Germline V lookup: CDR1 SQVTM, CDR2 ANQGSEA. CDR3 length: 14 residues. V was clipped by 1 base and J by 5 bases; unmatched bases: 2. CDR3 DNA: TGCAGCGTTGAAGGTCTAGCGGGGGACAATGAGCAGTTCTTC. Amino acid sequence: CSVEGLAGDNEQFF.

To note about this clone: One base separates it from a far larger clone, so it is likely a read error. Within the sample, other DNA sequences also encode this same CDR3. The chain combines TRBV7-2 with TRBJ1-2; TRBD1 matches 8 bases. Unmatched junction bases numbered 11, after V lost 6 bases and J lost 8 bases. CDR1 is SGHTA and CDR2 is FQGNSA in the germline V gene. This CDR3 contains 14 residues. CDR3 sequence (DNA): TGTGCCAGCAGTCGTAGCGGGACAGGTAGCGGCTACACCTTC. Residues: CASSRSGTGSGYTF.

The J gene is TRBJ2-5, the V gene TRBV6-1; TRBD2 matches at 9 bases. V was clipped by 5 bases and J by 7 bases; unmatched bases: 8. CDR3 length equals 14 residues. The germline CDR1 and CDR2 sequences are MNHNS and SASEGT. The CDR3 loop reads CASSRTSEVGTQYF. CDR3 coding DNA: TGTGCCAGCAGTCGGACTAGCGAGGTTGGGACCCAGTACTTC.